The clone carrying this T cell receptor beta chain was counted a few times. Via MiXCR, TCRdb re-called the 5' RACE reads, giving one row per CDR3 protein. The sample yields a few hundred thousand distinct CDR3 sequences, about 8.3% seen once. Trimming left V 0 bases short and J 2 bases short, with 8 bases between. The CDR3 runs to 15 residues. From germline, CDR1 is SEHNR and CDR2 FQNEAQ (reference sequence). The data originate from a study of identical twins. The same sample was also used in a study of yellow fever vaccine responses in identical twins.

Material: CD8+ T cells sorted from blood. The receptor's source is a woman aged 18-29 years in good health. The genes are TRBV7-9 and TRBJ2-1, with a possible D match to TRBD1 (5 bases). CDR3 residues: CASSLAVGPYNEQFF. Written as DNA, the CDR3 is TGTGCCAGCAGCTTAGCAGTGGGGCCCTACAATGAGCAGTTCTTC.